This is a list of T cell receptor beta chains from one sample in a study of beta chain features in type 1 diabetes. Generated by immunoSEQ multiplex PCR, the TCRdb table keeps only in-frame clones and is missing some. Seen here are around 280,000 clones, approximately 16% observed once, and the top ten hold 0.015% to 0.017%. The sequenced material came from naive CD4+ T cells from blood. These receptors were collected from a man between 18 and 29 years old with type 1 diabetes. CDR3s include the opening cysteine and the closing phenylalanine or tryptophan. D genes are given only for firm matches.

>NA|TRBJ2-7|TRBV7-2
CASSSTARTNYEQYF
>NA|TRBJ2-7|TRBV29-1
CSFFTRGSYEQYF
>NA|TRBJ1-1|TRBV11-2
CASSRPARGTEAFF
>NA|TRBJ1-2|TRBV6-5
CASSYISGYGYTF
>NA|TRBJ1-1|TRBV30
CAWSVLRHEAFF
>TRBD1|TRBJ2-7|TRBV7-4
CASSLEGTGPSYEQYF
>NA|TRBJ2-7|TRBV30
CAWNYLEGRTYEQYF
>TRBD2|TRBJ2-7|TRBV18
CASSGGTTYEQYF
>TRBD1|TRBJ1-1|TRBV9
CASSVRQGATEAFF
>TRBD2|TRBJ2-7|TRBV4-2
CASSFTSGIHEQYF
>TRBD2|TRBJ2-3|TRBV5-1
CASSLALIGGAGDTQYF
>NA|TRBJ1-5|TRBV30
CAWQQGWSNQPQHF
>NA|TRBJ1-1|TRBV7-2
CASSLRSGDTEAFF
>TRBD2|TRBJ2-3|TRBV7-2
CASSLAGTGGPDTQYF
>TRBD1|TRBJ1-6|TRBV4-1
CASSQTGIGSPLHF
>NA|TRBJ1-2|TRBV6-5
CASCNRWGYGYTF
>TRBD1|TRBJ2-6|TRBV18
CASSPGTGLAGANVLTF
>TRBD1|TRBJ2-2|TRBV25-1
CASSPRTGADTGELFF
>NA|TRBJ2-7|TRBV5-4
CASSSSRTYEQYF
>TRBD1|TRBJ2-4|TRBV28
CASSPPGQGRDIQYF
>NA|TRBJ2-7|TRBV7-2
CASSQDPGDKPLDEQYF
>NA|TRBJ1-2|TRBV11-2
CASSLGGHNGYTF
>NA|TRBJ1-2|TRBV15
CATSRDRGRVGYTF
>TRBD2|TRBJ2-3|TRBV5-4
CASSQGDYLNTDTQYF
>NA|TRBJ1-2|TRBV10-3
CAIMSGESYGYTF
>NA|TRBJ2-2|TRBV7-2
CASSSRQGAGELFF
>NA|TRBJ1-5|TRBV4-1
CASSQAGGNQPQHF
>NA|TRBJ1-1|TRBV5-1
CASSLGQEDTEAFF
>TRBD1|TRBJ1-1|TRBV6-5
CASRGQEPLEAFF
>TRBD2|TRBJ2-7|TRBV4-2
CASSQDESGVSYEQYF
>NA|TRBJ2-1|TRBV4-2
CASSQGGTPYNEQFF
>NA|TRBJ2-3|TRBV11-2
CASSLETDTQYF
>NA|TRBJ1-3|TRBV6-5
CASSRTVNSGNTIYF
>TRBD2|TRBJ2-7|TRBV6-5
CASRGGPGDEQYF
>NA|TRBJ2-1|TRBV30
CAWSRLVSNEQFF
>NA|TRBJ2-2|TRBV30
CAWNDRQYTGELFF
>NA|TRBJ1-3|TRBV7-2
CASSFLMGRSGNTIYF
>NA|TRBJ2-5|TRBV28
CASEPGVQETQYF
>TRBD2|TRBJ2-1|TRBV28
CASSLFGGSDEQFF
>TRBD1|TRBJ2-5|TRBV7-9
CASSSRDRGGETQYF
>NA|TRBJ2-3|TRBV9
CASSVGPGGADTQYF
>NA|TRBJ2-3|TRBV7-9
CASSNLAGLADTQYF
>TRBD2|TRBJ2-2|TRBV28
CASSLGGVGTGELFF
>NA|TRBJ2-1|TRBV28
CASSLSGTGSYNEQFF
>TRBD2|TRBJ2-1|TRBV4-1
CASSHQVSSGSGEQFF
>NA|NA|TRBV7-9
CASSPIYGRDYEQYF
>TRBD1|TRBJ1-6|TRBV15
CATSRDRAGGNSNSPLHF
>TRBD1|TRBJ2-1|TRBV27
CASSRHRTGTGGSYNEQFF
>TRBD2|TRBJ2-7|TRBV5-4
CASSLAGLAGHEQYF
>TRBD2|TRBJ2-7|TRBV4-1
CASSLGLAGGKPYEQYF
>TRBD1|TRBJ2-1|TRBV29-1
CSVVVGSQGVLVF
>TRBD1|TRBJ2-7|TRBV5-4
CASSSGQGSLGEQYF
>NA|TRBJ2-7|TRBV7-2
CASSPMRLTYEQYF
>TRBD1|TRBJ1-2|TRBV27
CASSLSDRGNYGYTF
>TRBD1|TRBJ1-1|TRBV19
CASTTKDRVNTEAFF
>NA|TRBJ2-1|TRBV30
CAWSRQGGEQFF
>NA|TRBJ2-1|TRBV30
CAWSFRGRMYIEQFF
>NA|TRBJ1-2|TRBV7-9
CASSLNRAPGYGYTF
>NA|TRBJ1-4|TRBV7-6
CASSYRTGSGEKLFF